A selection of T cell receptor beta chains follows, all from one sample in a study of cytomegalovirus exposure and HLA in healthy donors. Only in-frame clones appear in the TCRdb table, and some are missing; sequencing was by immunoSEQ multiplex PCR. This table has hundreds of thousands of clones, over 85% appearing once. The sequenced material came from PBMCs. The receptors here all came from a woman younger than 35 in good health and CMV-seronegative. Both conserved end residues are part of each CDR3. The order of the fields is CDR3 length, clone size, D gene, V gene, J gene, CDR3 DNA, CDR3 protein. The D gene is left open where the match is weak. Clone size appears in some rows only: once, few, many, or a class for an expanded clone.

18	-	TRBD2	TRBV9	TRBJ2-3	TGTGCCAGCAGCGCAAAGATAACTAGCGATTTTAGCACAGATACGCAGTATTTT	CASSAKITSDFSTDTQYF
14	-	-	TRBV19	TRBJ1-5	TGTGCCAGTCAGCCGGGACAAGGCAATCAGCCCCAGCATTTT	CASQPGQGNQPQHF
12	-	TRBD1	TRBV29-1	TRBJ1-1	TGCAGCGCCTGGGTAGGGGGCTCTGAAGCTTTCTTT	CSAWVGGSEAFF
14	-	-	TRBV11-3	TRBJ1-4	TGTGCCAGCAGCTTATGGGGGGGGTGTGAAAAACTGTTTTTT	CASSLWGGCEKLFF
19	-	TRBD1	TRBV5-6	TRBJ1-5	TGTGCCAGCAGCTTGGGGGGTAGACAGGGACCTTATGGCAATCAGCCCCAGCATTTT	CASSLGGRQGPYGNQPQHF
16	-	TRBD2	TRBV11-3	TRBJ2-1	TGTGCCAGCAGCTCGAGACTAGCGGGGAAGGTTGATGAGCAGTTCTTC	CASSSRLAGKVDEQFF
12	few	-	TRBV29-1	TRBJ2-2	TGCAGCCTCCAGGGGAGCACCGGGGAGCTGTTTTTT	CSLQGSTGELFF
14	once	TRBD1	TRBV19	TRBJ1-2	TGTGCCAGTAGTATAGACAGGGGGAACTATGGCTACACCTTC	CASSIDRGNYGYTF
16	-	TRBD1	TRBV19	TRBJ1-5	TGTGCCAGCGACGCCGGGACAGCTAAAGGGATGGGGTCCCAGCATTTT	CASDAGTAKGMGSQHF
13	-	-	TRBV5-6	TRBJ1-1	TGTGCCAGCAGCTTAACTCCGGACACTGAAGCTTTCTTT	CASSLTPDTEAFF
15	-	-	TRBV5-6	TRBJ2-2	TGTGCCAGCAGCTTTACGGGACACAACACCGGGGAGCTGTTTTTT	CASSFTGHNTGELFF
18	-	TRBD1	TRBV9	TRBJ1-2	TGTGCCAGCAGCTTCAGTAGAGCGGGGGGACAGGGGTTTTGGGGCTACACCTTC	CASSFSRAGGQGFWGYTF
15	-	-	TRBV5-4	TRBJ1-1	TGTGCCAGCAGCTTGGATGAGGTTATGAACACTGAAGCTTTCTTT	CASSLDEVMNTEAFF
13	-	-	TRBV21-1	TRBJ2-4	TGTGCCAGCGAGACTCTAGCCAAAAACATTCAGTACTTC	CASETLAKNIQYF
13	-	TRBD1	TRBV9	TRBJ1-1	TGTGCCAGCAGCGGGACAGGGGGAATTGAAGCTTTCTTT	CASSGTGGIEAFF
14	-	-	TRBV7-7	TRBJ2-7	TGTGCCAGCAGCCCTGACTCATACTCCTACGAGCAGTACTTC	CASSPDSYSYEQYF